This T cell receptor (beta chain) was profiled in a study of synovial regulatory T cells in juvenile arthritis (dated by TCRdb to between 2015 and 2016). Background for the entire study: Of the sequenced patients, six received methotrexate, one received methotrexate plus infliximab, three were therapy-naive, and one had no treatment information. The study compared TCRbeta CDR3 repertoires of blood iaTreg cells, other blood Treg cells and synovial fluid Treg cells from matched patient samples. Effector T cell subsets from the study cohort were also sequenced for comparisons, but the Treg dataset by itself includes only blood Treg cells and synovial fluid Treg cells. Treg and Teff subsets from fewer than 14 JIA patients with active disease were included in the TCR repertoire comparisons. Summary of the overall study and its limitations: iaTreg TCR repertoires were found to be largely private across patients and to partially overlap with synovial Teff and blood CPL repertoires. TCR diversity was lower in blood iaTreg cells than in other blood Treg cells, which is consistent with antigen-driven expansion. Synovial Treg cells shared more CDR3 sequences with iaTreg cells than with other blood Treg cells, and Chao-Jaccard similarity confirmed that synovial Treg cells were more closely related to iaTreg cells.

With respect to this clone: The antigen this receptor binds is unknown.

Measured from the cysteine to the phenylalanine, the CDR3 is 14 residues long. No nucleotide data were recorded. CDR1 and CDR2 are drawn from the germline V gene: SGHVS, FQNEAQ. The donors for the TCR repertoire analysis were approximately eleven juvenile idiopathic arthritis patients with active disease who had not reached inactive disease, of whom 3 were polyarticular and 8 were oligoarticular. A median age of around 10 years (range roughly 2.1-22.9) and a median disease duration of around seven years (range 0.2-19.1) were recorded for the TCR-sequenced patients. Samples for TCR repertoire analysis were collected at two centres in Italy. Peripheral blood mononuclear cells were separated on a Histopaque-1077 density gradient and then cryopreserved in around 90% FCS with approximately 10% DMSO. Libraries were built with the immunoSEQ multiplex PCR assay. Adaptive Biotechnologies carried out the TCRbeta CDR3 sequencing. For the original study's pipeline: Repertoire similarity was assessed using the Chao-modified Jaccard index and the median clonotype overlap from 200 random subsamples at equal sample size. The similarity analyses were based on either productive nucleotide sequences or amino acid sequences translated in silico. Repertoires were compared using hierarchical clustering with single linkage and t-SNE, both based on Chao-modified Jaccard distances. Repertoire diversity was measured with the Renyi index after sample size normalisation across a range of alpha values. TCRdb mirrors the immuneACCESS table, restricted to in-frame sequences. Some clones are absent from its copies; in checked studies, under half trace to an unresolved V gene, and the reason for the others is unknown. For V, J and clone size, that table is used; D and trimming come from the DNA. The sample table includes some 9,200 clones. 0.55% to 0.75% of the sample goes to the ten largest clones.

The sequence came from a donor aged 2-30 years with juvenile idiopathic arthritis. The sequence links TRBV7-8 to TRBJ1-1; TCRdb's D call of TRBD1 is untestable without DNA. The source material was Treg cells from blood. This sample's cell subset or site label indicates: remaining (HLA-DR-negative) circulating blood Treg cells. The CDR3 protein is CASSFPDRNTEAFF.